One sample yielded the 29 T cell receptor beta chains listed below, sequenced in a study of T-cell reconstitution after alpha-beta-depleted transplantation in children. For TCRbeta, the library was prepared with unique molecular identifiers. MiXCR, applied by TCRdb to the PCR reads, yields one record per CDR3 protein. The top ten hold roughly 6% of the sample, which has about 200,000 distinct CDR3 sequences, around 7% seen once. The material was PBMCs, obtained before TCRalphabeta/CD19-depleted stem cell transplant. These receptors all come from a boy aged 2-15 years with acute lymphoblastic leukemia, due to receive a stem cell transplant.

This clonotype has ten or more counts. The chain carries TRBV7-9 and TRBJ1-1, with 7 bases aligning to TRBD1. From germline, CDR1 is SEHNR and CDR2 FQNEAQ (reference sequence). The CDR3 sequence is 14 residues long. V lost 5 bases and J lost 0; bases outside the gene matches: 3. DNA of the CDR3: TGTGCCAGCAGCCGGGACAGCCTGAACACTGAAGCTTTCTTT. It codes for CASSRDSLNTEAFF. Looking up the rest from reference TRBV7-9 and TRBJ1-1 gives the full variable domain: DTGVSQNPRHKITKRGQNVTFRCDPISEHNRLYWYRQTLGQGPEFLTYFQNEAQLEKSRLLSDRFSAERPKGSFSTLEIQRTEQGDSAMYLCASSRDSLNTEAFFGQGTRLTVV.

As DNA, the CDR3 is TGTGCCAGCAGTTACAGGGGCGGGGAGACCCAGTACTTC. This sequence encodes CASSYRGGETQYF. The rearrangement links TRBV12-3 or TRBV12-4 to TRBJ2-5, with TRBD1 identical over 7 bases. V dropped 4 bases and J dropped 5; count of bases not matched to a gene: 4. There are 13 residues in the CDR3.

This clonotype was seen many times. The chain has TRBV3-1 and TRBJ1-5; 7 nucleotides match TRBD1. CDR1 is LGHDT, CDR2 YNNKEL, per germline (reference sequence). The junction had 8 bases not matched to a gene; V was cut back by 6 bases and J by 3 bases. The CDR3 length is 15 residues. The CDR3 nucleotides read TGTGCCAGCAGTCCCACAGGGGTTTCCAATCAGCCCCAGCATTTT. This encodes CASSPTGVSNQPQHF.

This clonotype has ten or more counts. The V gene is TRBV5-1, the J gene TRBJ2-5; the match to TRBD1 covers 7 bases. The CDR3 is 14 residues long. Trimming at V came to 4 bases and at J to 5 bases, leaving 8 bases not matched to a gene. Germline V gives CDR1 SGHRS, CDR2 YFSETQ. The CDR3, as DNA: TGCGCCAGCAGCACGGGACAGTCGGTTGAGACCCAGTACTTC. It codes for CASSTGQSVETQYF.

The chain recombines TRBV7-9 with TRBJ2-3; possible D gene TRBD1, 5 bases. The CDR3 contains 17 residues. The germline V gene has CDR1 SEHNR and CDR2 FQNEAQ (reference sequence). Trimming stripped 6 bases from V and 1 base from J, with 20 bases between. DNA of the CDR3: TGTGCCAGCAGTTTACCCCCCCGAGCAGGGCGCACAGATACGCAGTATTTT. Its protein product is CASSLPPRAGRTDTQYF.

The table lists this clonotype with many counts. The V and J genes are TRBV6-4 and TRBJ2-3, with D uncertain. This CDR3 contains 12 residues. Germline lookup yields CDR1 MRHNA and CDR2 SNTAGT. V lost 4 bases and J lost 5, with 7 bases in between. The chain's CDR3 is CASSAPRDTQYF. DNA of the CDR3: TGTGCCAGCAGTGCCCCCCGAGATACGCAGTATTTT.

This clonotype was recorded many times. V and J are TRBV4-3 and TRBJ2-3; D possibly matches TRBD1 or TRBD2 (5 bases each). This CDR3 has 17 residues. Germline V gene sequence: CDR1 LGHNA, CDR2 YSLEER. V lost 4 bases and J lost 4, with 21 bases in between. DNA for the CDR3: TGCGCCAGCAGCCTAACACCGGGACGGGGATCGGCAGATACGCAGTATTTT. As protein: CASSLTPGRGSADTQYF.

The chain couples TRBV15 to TRBJ2-5, with TRBD2 matching over 7 bases. The CDR3 has 16 residues. With 0 bases clipped from V and 3 bases from J, the junction kept 7 bases outside the gene matches. Germline CDR1 and CDR2: LNHNV and YYDKDF (reference sequence). CDR3 sequence: CATSRDHSSGKETQYF. The CDR3 region has the DNA TGTGCCACCAGCAGAGATCATTCTAGCGGAAAAGAGACCCAGTACTTC.

This clonotype was detected many times. The chain carries TRBV20-1 and TRBJ2-7; D is uncertain. Trimming took off 5 bases at V and 6 bases at J, with 11 bases between the two ends. This CDR3 is built from 11 residues. Germline CDR1 is DFQATT and CDR2 is SNEGSKA (reference sequence). Here the CDR3 DNA reads TGCAGTGCTGGTAGAGACACCGAGCAGTACTTC. Translating gives CSAGRDTEQYF.

The rearrangement joins TRBV7-8 to TRBJ2-1; 14 bases map to TRBD2. With V trimmed by 5 bases and J by 2 bases, 5 bases remained unmatched. This CDR3 spans 17 amino acids. Germline V CDR1 and CDR2: SGHVS, FQNEAQ. Here the CDR3 reads CASSTGLAGGAYNEQFF. The CDR3 bases are TGTGCCAGCAGCACCGGACTAGCGGGAGGAGCCTACAATGAGCAGTTCTTC.

This clonotype was observed a handful of times. V is TRBV27 and J is TRBJ1-1; D possibly corresponds to TRBD1 (6 bases). Germline values: CDR1 MNHEY, CDR2 SMNVEV (reference sequence). The germline V and J ends were trimmed by 6 bases and 1 base, with 12 bases remaining between them. The CDR3 loop spans 14 amino acids. CDR3 loop: CASRGGLKNTEAFF. The CDR3 DNA follows: TGTGCCAGCAGGGGGGGCCTAAAGAACACTGAAGCTTTCTTT.

This clonotype was picked up many times. V usage is TRBV28 and J usage is TRBJ2-5; D is unclear. V dropped 5 bases and J dropped 9 bases, with 13 bases sitting between them. Germline values: CDR1 MDHEN, CDR2 SYDVKM. This CDR3 has 12 residues. In DNA form, the CDR3 reads TGTGCCAGCAGTCTCCCGGCCCTGGCCCAGTACTTC. Protein: CASSLPALAQYF. The complete variable domain, with remaining parts taken from reference TRBV28 and TRBJ2-5, reads DVKVTQSSRYLVKRTGEKVFLECVQDMDHENMFWYRQDPGLGLRLIYFSYDVKMKEKGDIPEGYSVSREKKERFSLILESASTNQTSMYLCASSLPALAQYFGPGTRLLVL.

The chain uses TRBV12-3 or TRBV12-4 and TRBJ2-3; D may be TRBD1 (5 bases). The V and J ends lost 2 bases and 6 bases respectively, with 12 bases between them. The CDR3 contains 14 residues. The CDR3 protein is CASSLLVTADTQYF. The CDR3 nucleotides read TGTGCCAGCAGTTTACTAGTGACAGCGGATACGCAGTATTTT.

The table lists this clonotype with a few counts. The gene calls are TRBV6-2 or TRBV6-3 and TRBJ2-6; D not certain. This CDR3 comprises 14 residues. Per germline, CDR1 MNHEY and CDR2 SVGEGT. Trimming stripped 2 bases from V and 0 bases from J, with 2 bases between. CDR3 bases: TGTGCCAGCAGTTACAGCTCTGGGGCCAACGTCCTGACTTTC. Translated: CASSYSSGANVLTF.

Ten or more counts support this clonotype. The gene calls are TRBV15 and TRBJ2-1, with a weak D call TRBD2 (5 bases). The CDR3 is 13 amino acids. Deletions cut 0 bases from V and 9 bases from J, with 9 bases between. Germline CDR1 and CDR2: LNHNV and YYDKDF (reference sequence). The CDR3 sequence is CATSRDGGGEQFF. Written as DNA, the CDR3 is TGTGCCACCAGCAGAGATGGCGGAGGTGAGCAGTTCTTC.

The chain employs TRBV20-1 and TRBJ2-1; 9 bases align to TRBD2. From germline, CDR1 is DFQATT and CDR2 SNEGSKA (reference sequence). The CDR3 loop spans 13 amino acids. V dropped 6 bases and J dropped 7; count of bases not matched to a gene: 7. CDR3 nucleotide sequence: TGCAGTGCGAATAGCGGGAGTTCGAATGAGCAGTTCTTC. Translation: CSANSGSSNEQFF.

This clonotype has ten or more counts. This chain connects TRBV28 to TRBJ2-2; D gene uncertain. The CDR3 runs 15 residues. Trimming stripped 4 bases from V and 3 bases from J, with 12 bases between. Germline loops: CDR1 MDHEN, CDR2 SYDVKM. CDR3 sequence (DNA): TGTGCCAGCAGTTCCTCCGGTCTGGACACCGGGGAGCTGTTTTTT. Its translation: CASSSSGLDTGELFF.

There are many counts of this clonotype. This sequence joins TRBV20-1 and TRBJ2-1, with unresolved D. The CDR3 runs 15 residues. In germline, CDR1 is DFQATT, CDR2 SNEGSKA (reference sequence). The ends were cut back, 0 bases at V and 3 bases at J, with 12 bases in the middle. CDR3 bases: TGCAGTGCTAGAGATGTCCTGACGGGCTACAATGAGCAGTTCTTC. Translating gives CSARDVLTGYNEQFF.

This clonotype has just a few counts. The chain couples TRBV13 to TRBJ2-6; D call uncertain. Per germline, CDR1 PRHDT and CDR2 FYEKMQ (reference sequence). This CDR3 has 15 amino acids. Trimming stripped 1 base from V and 0 bases from J, with 4 bases between. The CDR3 bases are TGTGCCAGCAGCTTAGTTCCCTCTGGGGCCAACGTCCTGACTTTC. This codes for CASSLVPSGANVLTF.

This clonotype was seen a few times. The V call is TRBV4-3, the J call TRBJ1-2; the D gene is possibly TRBD1 (5 bases). This CDR3 has 16 residues. Germline V CDR1 and CDR2: LGHNA, YSLEER. Deletions cut 0 bases from V and 5 bases from J, with 16 bases between. The CDR3 coding sequence is TGCGCCAGCAGCCAAGACCTCCCGGCAGGGCCGTATGGCTACACCTTC. Encoded protein: CASSQDLPAGPYGYTF.

This clonotype turned up a few times. The chain employs TRBV12-3 or TRBV12-4 and TRBJ2-7; D ambiguous. Trimming cost V 5 bases and J 3 bases, with 8 bases left between them. This CDR3 region has 12 residues. The CDR3: CASSLIIYEQYF. Written as DNA, the CDR3 is TGTGCCAGCAGTCTCATTATCTACGAGCAGTACTTC.

This clonotype has a count of ten or more. The chain uses TRBV28 and TRBJ2-5; 8 bases fit TRBD2. V shed 2 bases and J 4 bases; nucleotides not matched to a gene: 6. Germline assignment: CDR1 MDHEN and CDR2 SYDVKM. The CDR3 runs to 15 residues. CDR3 DNA sequence: TGTGCCAGCAGTTTACGGGGGGGCTTTTTAGAGACCCAGTACTTC. Translating it yields CASSLRGGFLETQYF.

This clonotype was seen more than once but under ten times. This rearrangement joins TRBV30 to TRBJ2-3; D gene ambiguous. This CDR3 has 14 residues. Trimming left V 5 bases short and J 0 bases short, with 12 bases between. The germline gives CDR1 GTSNPN, CDR2 SVGIG (reference sequence). This CDR3 reads CAWEILGSTDTQYF. The CDR3 nucleotides read TGTGCCTGGGAAATCTTGGGGAGCACAGATACGCAGTATTTT.

The table lists this clonotype with many counts. Sequence at one end of the junction differs from germline and may be a read error. V and J are TRBV27 and TRBJ2-1; possible D gene TRBD1, 6 bases. This CDR3 has 14 amino acids. Germline CDR1 and CDR2: MNHEY and SMNVEV (reference sequence). Written as DNA, the CDR3 is TGTGCCAGCAGTTTCCAGGGGTTGGTGAATGGGCAGTTCTTC. Its translation is CASSFQGLVNGQFF.

The chain combines TRBV4-2 with TRBJ1-1, with D possibly TRBD1 on 6 matching bases. V was trimmed by 0 bases and J by 5 bases, leaving 19 bases between them. CDR1 LGHNA and CDR2 YNFKEQ come from the germline V gene. The CDR3 totals 17 residues. For the CDR3, the DNA is TGTGCCAGCAGCCAAGAAAGGCAGGGGCGCTCAGGAACTGAAGCTTTCTTT. Amino acids: CASSQERQGRSGTEAFF.

This clonotype has at least ten counts. V usage is TRBV2 and J usage is TRBJ2-1; D unresolved. CDR1 and CDR2 (germline): SNHLY, FYNNEI. The CDR3 length is 12 residues. V dropped 3 bases and J dropped 8 bases, with 8 bases sitting between them. CDR3 amino acids: CASSDRRDEQFF. Written as DNA, the CDR3 is TGTGCCAGCAGTGACCGAAGGGATGAGCAGTTCTTC.

In its sample, this clonotype was seen many times. The chain combines TRBV12-3 or TRBV12-4 with TRBJ2-7, with a weak D call TRBD1 (6 bases). CDR3 length equals 14 residues. V lost 6 bases and J lost 2, with 14 bases in between. This CDR3 is CASSLTGTPYEQYF. The CDR3 coding sequence is TGTGCCAGCAGCCTAACCGGGACACCCTACGAGCAGTACTTC.

On this clonotype: The germline gene is not matched at one end of the junction; a read error may be the cause. The gene calls are TRBV7-9 and TRBJ2-1; D may be TRBD2 (5 bases). The CDR3 spans 11 residues. Germline lookup yields CDR1 SEHNR and CDR2 FQNEAQ (reference sequence). The DNA for the CDR3 is TGTGCCAGCAGCCTGTCGTGGGAGCTGGTCTTC. It is translated as CASSLSWELVF.

Many counts were recorded for this clonotype. The J gene is TRBJ2-1, the V gene TRBV28; 10 bases fit TRBD2. V was pared by 3 bases and J by 6 bases, with 5 bases of the junction left unmatched. This CDR3 is built from 15 residues. Germline CDR1 reads MDHEN; CDR2 reads SYDVKM. Here the CDR3 DNA reads TGTGCCAGCAGTTTGCTAGCGGGAGCCCCCAATGAGCAGTTCTTC. Translated: CASSLLAGAPNEQFF.